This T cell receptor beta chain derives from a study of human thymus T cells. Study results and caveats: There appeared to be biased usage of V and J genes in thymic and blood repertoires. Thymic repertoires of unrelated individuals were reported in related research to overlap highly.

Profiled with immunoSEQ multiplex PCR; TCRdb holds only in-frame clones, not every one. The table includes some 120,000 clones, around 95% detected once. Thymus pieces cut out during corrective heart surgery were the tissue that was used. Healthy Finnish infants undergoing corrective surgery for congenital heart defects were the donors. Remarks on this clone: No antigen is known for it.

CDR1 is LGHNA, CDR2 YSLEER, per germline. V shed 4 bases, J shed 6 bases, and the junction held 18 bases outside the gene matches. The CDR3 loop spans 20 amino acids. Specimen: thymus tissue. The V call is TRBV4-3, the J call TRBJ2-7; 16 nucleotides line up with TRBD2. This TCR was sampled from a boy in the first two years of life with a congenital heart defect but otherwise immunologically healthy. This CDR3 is CASSPEARLGLAGGPCEQYF. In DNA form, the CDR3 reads TGCGCCAGCAGCCCTGAAGCCCGGCTGGGACTAGCGGGGGGGCCCTGCGAGCAGTACTTC.